The clone carrying this T cell receptor (beta chain) was detected ten times or more. Antigen specificity is unknown. The investigators amplified TCR beta CDR3 regions from RNA transcripts. RT-PCR in the first round (using the HTBI primer set) targeted the TCR CDR3. TCRdb re-analysed the multiplex PCR reads in MiXCR, keeping a single row per CDR3 protein. The sample contains fewer than 450,000 distinct CDR3 sequences, approximately 18% of which appear only once. The entry originates in a study of T cells in Graves' hyperthyroidism and ophthalmopathy. Study outcomes and limitations: In the blood, most expanded thyroid clonotypes above 0.001 appeared as well.

Patients aged 18 to 65 had newly diagnosed hyperthyroidism of under 2 months' duration. Blood was sampled at initial diagnosis of hyperthyroidism, prior to onset of any ophthalmopathy symptoms. Source material for PBMCs was less than 12 ml fresh peripheral blood. V lost 1 base and J lost 2; bases outside the gene matches: 4. This CDR3 spans 14 amino acids. Germline V lookup: CDR1 SQVTM, CDR2 ANQGSEA. The chain recombines TRBV29-1 with TRBJ2-5, with 7 bases fitting TRBD1. The sample comprised blood. The TCR comes from a woman aged 25 to 39 with Graves' hyperthyroidism that later progressed to Graves' ophthalmopathy. The CDR3 protein is CSVEGDSSQETQYF. The CDR3 nucleotides read TGCAGCGTTGAAGGGGACAGTTCTCAAGAGACCCAGTACTTC.